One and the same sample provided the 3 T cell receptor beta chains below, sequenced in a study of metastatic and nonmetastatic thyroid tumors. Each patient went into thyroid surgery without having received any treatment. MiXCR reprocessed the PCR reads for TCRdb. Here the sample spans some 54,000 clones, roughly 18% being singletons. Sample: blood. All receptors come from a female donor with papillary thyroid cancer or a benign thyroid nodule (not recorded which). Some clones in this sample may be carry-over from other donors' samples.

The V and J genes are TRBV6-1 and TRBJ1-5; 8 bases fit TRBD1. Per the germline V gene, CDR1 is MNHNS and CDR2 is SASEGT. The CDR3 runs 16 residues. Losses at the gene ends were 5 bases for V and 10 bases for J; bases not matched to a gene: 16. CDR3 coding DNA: TGTGCCAGCAGTAGGGAACGCGGGACAGGCGGCCTACCCCAGCATTTT. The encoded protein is CASSRERGTGGLPQHF.

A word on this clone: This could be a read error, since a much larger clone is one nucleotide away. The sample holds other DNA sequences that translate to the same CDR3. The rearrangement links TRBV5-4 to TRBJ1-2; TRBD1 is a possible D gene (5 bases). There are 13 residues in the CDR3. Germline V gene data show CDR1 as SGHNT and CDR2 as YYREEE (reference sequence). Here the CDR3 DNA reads TGTGCCAGCAGCCCGACAGAGAACTATGGATACACCTTC. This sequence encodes CASSPTENYGYTF.

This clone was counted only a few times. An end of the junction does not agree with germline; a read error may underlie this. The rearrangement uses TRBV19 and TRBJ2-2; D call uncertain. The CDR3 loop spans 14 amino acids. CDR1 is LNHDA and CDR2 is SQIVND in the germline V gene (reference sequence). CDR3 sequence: CASMGCRLTVELFF. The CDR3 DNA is TGTGCCAGTATGGGCTGTCGCCTTACCGTGGAGCTGTTTTTT. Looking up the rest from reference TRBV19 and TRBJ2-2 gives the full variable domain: DGGITQSPKYLFRKEGQNVTLSCEQNLNHDAMYWYRQDPGQGLRLIYYSQIVNDFQKGDIAEGYSVSREKKESFPLTVTSAQKNPTAFYLCASMGCRLTVELFFGEGSRLTVL.